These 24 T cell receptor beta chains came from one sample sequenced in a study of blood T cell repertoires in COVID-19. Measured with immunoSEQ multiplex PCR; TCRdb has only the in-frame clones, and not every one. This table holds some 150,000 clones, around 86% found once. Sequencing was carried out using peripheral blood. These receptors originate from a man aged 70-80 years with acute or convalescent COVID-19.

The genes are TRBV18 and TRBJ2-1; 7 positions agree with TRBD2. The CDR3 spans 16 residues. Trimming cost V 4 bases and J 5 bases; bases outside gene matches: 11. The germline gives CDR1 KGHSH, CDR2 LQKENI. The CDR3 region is CASSLDGSGGHNEQFF. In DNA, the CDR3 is TGTGCCAGCTCACTAGACGGGTCGGGAGGACACAATGAGCAGTTCTTC.

Here the CDR3 DNA reads TGTGCCAGCAGCTTAGCGGGGCTAGCGGGATTGGGCTCCTACAATGAGCAGTTCTTC. Protein product: CASSLAGLAGLGSYNEQFF. V is TRBV7-6 and J is TRBJ2-1; 9 nucleotides line up with TRBD2. With V trimmed by 0 bases and J by 0 bases, 9 bases remained unmatched. There are 19 residues in the CDR3. Germline V gene data show CDR1 as SGHVS and CDR2 as FNYEAQ.

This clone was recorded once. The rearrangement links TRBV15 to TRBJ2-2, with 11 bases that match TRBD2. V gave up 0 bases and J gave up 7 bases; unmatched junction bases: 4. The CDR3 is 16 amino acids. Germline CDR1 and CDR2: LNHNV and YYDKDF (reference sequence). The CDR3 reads CATSRDLGTSGGELFF. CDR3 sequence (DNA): TGTGCCACCAGCAGAGACTTAGGGACTAGCGGCGGGGAGCTGTTTTTT.

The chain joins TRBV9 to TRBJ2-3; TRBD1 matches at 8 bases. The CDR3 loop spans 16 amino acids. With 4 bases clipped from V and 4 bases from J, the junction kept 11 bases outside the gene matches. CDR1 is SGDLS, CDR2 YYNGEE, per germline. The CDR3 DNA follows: TGTGCCAGCAGCAGTCCCCTCTCGGACAGGGCAGATACGCAGTATTTT. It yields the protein CASSSPLSDRADTQYF.

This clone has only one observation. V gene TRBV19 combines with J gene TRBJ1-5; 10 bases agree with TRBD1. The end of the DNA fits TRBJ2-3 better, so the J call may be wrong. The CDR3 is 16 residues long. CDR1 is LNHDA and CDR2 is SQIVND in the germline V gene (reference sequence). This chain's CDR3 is CASSIGWGDRGQPQYF. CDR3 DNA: TGTGCCAGTAGTATCGGGTGGGGGGACAGGGGTCAGCCCCAGTATTTT.

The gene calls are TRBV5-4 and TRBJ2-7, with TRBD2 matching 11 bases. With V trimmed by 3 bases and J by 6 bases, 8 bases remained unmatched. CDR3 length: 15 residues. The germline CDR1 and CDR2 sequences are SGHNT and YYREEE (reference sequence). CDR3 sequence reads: CASSSRTSGSPEQYF. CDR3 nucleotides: TGTGCCAGCAGCTCCCGAACTAGCGGGAGCCCCGAGCAGTACTTC.

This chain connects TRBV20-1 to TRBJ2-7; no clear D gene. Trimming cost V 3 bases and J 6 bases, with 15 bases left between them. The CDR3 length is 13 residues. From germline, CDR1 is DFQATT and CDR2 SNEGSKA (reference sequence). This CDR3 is CSASRARGLEQYF. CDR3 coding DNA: TGCAGTGCTAGTCGAGCGCGAGGTCTCGAGCAGTACTTC.

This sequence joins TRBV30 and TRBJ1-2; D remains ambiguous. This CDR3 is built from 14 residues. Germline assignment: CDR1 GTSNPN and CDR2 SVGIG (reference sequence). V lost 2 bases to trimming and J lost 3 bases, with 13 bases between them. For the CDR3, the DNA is TGTGCCTGGAGTCGAGAGCATGCTTACTATGGCTACACCTTC. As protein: CAWSREHAYYGYTF. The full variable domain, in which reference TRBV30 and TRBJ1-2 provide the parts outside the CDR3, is SQTIHQWPATLVQPVGSPLSLECTVEGTSNPNLYWYRQAAGRGLQLLFYSVGIGQISSEVPQNLSASRPQDRQFILSSKKLLLSDSGFYLCAWSREHAYYGYTFGSGTRLTVV.

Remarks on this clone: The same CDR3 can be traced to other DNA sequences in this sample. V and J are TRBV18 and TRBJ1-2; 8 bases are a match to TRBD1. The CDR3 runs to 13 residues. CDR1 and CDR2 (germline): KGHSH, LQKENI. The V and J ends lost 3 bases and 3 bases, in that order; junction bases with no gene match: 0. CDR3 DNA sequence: TGTGCCAGCTCACCGGGACAGGACTATGGCTACACCTTC. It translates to CASSPGQDYGYTF.

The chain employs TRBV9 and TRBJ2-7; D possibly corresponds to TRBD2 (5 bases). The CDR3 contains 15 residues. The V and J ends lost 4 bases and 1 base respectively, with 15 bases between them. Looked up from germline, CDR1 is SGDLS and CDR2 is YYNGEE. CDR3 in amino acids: CASSPQLGGSYEQYF. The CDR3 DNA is TGTGCCAGCAGCCCGCAGCTTGGAGGATCCTACGAGCAGTACTTC. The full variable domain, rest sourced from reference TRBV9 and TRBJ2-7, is DSGVTQTPKHLITATGQRVTLRCSPRSGDLSVYWYQQSLDQGLQFLIQYYNGEERAKGNILERFSAQQFPDLHSELNLSSLELGDSALYFCASSPQLGGSYEQYFGPGTRLTVT.

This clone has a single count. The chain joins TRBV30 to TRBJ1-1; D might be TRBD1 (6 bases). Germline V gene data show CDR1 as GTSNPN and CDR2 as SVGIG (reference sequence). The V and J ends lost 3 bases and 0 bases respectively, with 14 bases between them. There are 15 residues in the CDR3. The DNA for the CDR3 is TGTGCCTGGAGACATTGGGACACCCTGAACACTGAAGCTTTCTTT. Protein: CAWRHWDTLNTEAFF.

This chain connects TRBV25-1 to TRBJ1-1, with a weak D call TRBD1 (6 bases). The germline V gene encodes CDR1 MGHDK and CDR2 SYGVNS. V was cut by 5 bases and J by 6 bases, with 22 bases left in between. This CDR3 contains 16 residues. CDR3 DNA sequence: TGTGCCAGCAGTCCTCCGGGGGGGCGCCGGGGGTCTGAAGCTTTCTTT. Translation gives CASSPPGGRRGSEAFF.

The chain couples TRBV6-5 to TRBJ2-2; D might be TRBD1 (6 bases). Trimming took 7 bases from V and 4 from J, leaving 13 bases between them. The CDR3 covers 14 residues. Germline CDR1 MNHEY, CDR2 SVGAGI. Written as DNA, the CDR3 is TGTGCCAGCAACAAGAACAGGGTCACCGGGGAGCTGTTTTTT. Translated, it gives CASNKNRVTGELFF.

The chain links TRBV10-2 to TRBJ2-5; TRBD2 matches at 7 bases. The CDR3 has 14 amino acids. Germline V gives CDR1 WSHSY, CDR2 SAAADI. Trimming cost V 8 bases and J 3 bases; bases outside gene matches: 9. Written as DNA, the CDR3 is TGCGCCAGCGGTCCGACTAGCAGTGAAGAGACCCAGTACTTC. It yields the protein CASGPTSSEETQYF.

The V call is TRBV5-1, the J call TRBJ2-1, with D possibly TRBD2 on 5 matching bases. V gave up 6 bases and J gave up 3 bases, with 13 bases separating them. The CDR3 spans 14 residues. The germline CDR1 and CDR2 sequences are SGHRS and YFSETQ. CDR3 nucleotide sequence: TGCGCCAGCACCCCCGACTACGACTACAATGAGCAGTTCTTC. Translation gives CASTPDYDYNEQFF.

CDR3 nucleotide sequence: TGTGCCAGCAGCCAAGGGGGACAGGGGACCACCGGGGAGCTGTTTTTT. This gives the protein CASSQGGQGTTGELFF. This chain joins TRBV4-2 and TRBJ2-2; 10 nucleotides agree with TRBD1. The CDR3 has 16 residues. Trimming removed 1 base from V and 4 bases from J; junction bases left unmatched: 3. Germline CDR1 reads LGHNA; CDR2 reads YNFKEQ.

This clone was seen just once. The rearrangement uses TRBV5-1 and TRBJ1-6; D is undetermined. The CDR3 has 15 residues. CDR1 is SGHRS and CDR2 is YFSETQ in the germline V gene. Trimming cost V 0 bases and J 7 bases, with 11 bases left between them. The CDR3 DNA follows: TGCGCCAGCAGCTTGGCCAGTGACTTAAATTCACCCCTCCACTTT. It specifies CASSLASDLNSPLHF.

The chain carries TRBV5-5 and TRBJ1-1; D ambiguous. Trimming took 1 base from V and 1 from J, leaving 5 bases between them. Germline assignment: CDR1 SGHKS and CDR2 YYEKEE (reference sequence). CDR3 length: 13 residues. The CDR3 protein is CASSLFRNTEAFF. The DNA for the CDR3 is TGTGCCAGCAGCTTGTTCCGGAACACTGAAGCTTTCTTT. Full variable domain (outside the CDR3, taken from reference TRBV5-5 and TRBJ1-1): DAGVTQSPTHLIKTRGQQVTLRCSPISGHKSVSWYQQVLGQGPQFIFQYYEKEERGRGNFPDRFSARQFPNYSSELNVNALLLGDSALYLCASSLFRNTEAFFGQGTRLTVV.

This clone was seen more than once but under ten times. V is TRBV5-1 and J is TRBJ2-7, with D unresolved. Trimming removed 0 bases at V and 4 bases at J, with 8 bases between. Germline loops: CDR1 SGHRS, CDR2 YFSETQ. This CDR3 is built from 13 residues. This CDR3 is CASSLEASYEQYF. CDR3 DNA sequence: TGCGCCAGCAGCTTGGAAGCATCGTACGAGCAGTACTTC.

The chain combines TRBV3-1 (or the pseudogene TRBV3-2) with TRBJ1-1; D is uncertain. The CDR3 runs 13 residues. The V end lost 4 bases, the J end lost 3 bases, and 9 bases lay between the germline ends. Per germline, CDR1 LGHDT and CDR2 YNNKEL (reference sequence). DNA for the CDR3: TGTGCCAGCAGCCTCCGACTTGACACTGAAGCTTTCTTT. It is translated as CASSLRLDTEAFF.

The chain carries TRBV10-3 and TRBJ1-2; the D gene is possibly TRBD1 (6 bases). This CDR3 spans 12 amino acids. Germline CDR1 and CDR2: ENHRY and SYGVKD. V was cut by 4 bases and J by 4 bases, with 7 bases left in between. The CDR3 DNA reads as TGTGCCATCAGTGGGACAGCCTATGGCTACACCTTC. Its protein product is CAISGTAYGYTF.

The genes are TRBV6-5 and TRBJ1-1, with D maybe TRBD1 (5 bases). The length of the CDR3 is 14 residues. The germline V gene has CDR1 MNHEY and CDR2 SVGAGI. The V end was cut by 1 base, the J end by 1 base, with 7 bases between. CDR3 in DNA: TGTGCCAGCAGTTACTATCAGGGGAACACTGAAGCTTTCTTT. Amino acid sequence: CASSYYQGNTEAFF.

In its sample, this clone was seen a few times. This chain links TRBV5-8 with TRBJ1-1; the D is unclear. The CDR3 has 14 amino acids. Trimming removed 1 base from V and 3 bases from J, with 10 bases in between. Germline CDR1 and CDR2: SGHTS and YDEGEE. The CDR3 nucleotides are TGTGCCAGCAGCTTGCTGGCTGTGGACACTGAAGCTTTCTTT. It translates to CASSLLAVDTEAFF.

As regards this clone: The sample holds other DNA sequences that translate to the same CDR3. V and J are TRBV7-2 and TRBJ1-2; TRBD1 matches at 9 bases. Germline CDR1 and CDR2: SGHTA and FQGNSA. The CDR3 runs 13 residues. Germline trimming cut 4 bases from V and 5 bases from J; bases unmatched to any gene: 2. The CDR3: CASSSGQGYGYTF. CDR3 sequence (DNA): TGTGCCAGCAGCTCAGGACAGGGGTATGGCTACACCTTC.